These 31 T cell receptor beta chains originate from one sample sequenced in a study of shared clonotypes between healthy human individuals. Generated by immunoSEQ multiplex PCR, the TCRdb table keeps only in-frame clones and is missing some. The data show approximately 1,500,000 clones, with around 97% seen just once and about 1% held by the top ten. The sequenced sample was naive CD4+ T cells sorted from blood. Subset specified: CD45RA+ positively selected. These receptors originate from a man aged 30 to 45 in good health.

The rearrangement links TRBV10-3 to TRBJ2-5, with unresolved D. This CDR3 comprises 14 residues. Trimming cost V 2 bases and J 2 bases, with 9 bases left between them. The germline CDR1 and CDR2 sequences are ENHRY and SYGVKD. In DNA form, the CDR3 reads TGTGCCATCAGTGAGGCAGATCAACAAGAGACCCAGTACTTC. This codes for CAISEADQQETQYF.

CDR3 bases: TGTGCCAGCAGCTTATCATCACGCGGTTACTCTGGAAACACCATATATTTT. Translating it yields CASSLSSRGYSGNTIYF. The chain links TRBV11-2 to TRBJ1-3; no clear D. With 2 bases removed from V and 0 bases from J, the gap between germline ends came to 14 bases. CDR3 length equals 17 residues. Germline V gene lookup returns CDR1 SGHAT and CDR2 FQNNGV.

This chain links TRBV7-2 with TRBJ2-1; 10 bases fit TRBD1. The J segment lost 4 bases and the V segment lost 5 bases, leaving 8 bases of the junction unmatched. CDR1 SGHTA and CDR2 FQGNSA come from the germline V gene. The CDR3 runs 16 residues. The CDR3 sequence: CASSLTPGQGYNEQFF. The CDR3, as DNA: TGTGCCAGCAGCCTCACCCCGGGACAGGGGTACAATGAGCAGTTCTTC.

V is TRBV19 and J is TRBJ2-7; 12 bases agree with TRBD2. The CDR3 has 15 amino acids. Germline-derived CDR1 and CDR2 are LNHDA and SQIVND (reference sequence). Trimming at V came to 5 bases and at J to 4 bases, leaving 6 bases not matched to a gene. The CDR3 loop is CASSDWTSGKYEQYF. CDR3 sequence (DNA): TGTGCCAGTAGTGACTGGACTAGCGGGAAATACGAGCAGTACTTC.

This chain's CDR3 is CASSYSRTAYEQYF. CDR3 in DNA: TGTGCCAGCAGTTACTCCCGGACGGCCTACGAGCAGTACTTC. The chain employs TRBV6-5 and TRBJ2-7; D remains ambiguous. Between the trimmed V and J ends, which lost 0 bases and 2 bases, there was a span of 8 bases. Germline CDR1 reads MNHEY; CDR2 reads SVGAGI. The CDR3 has 14 amino acids.

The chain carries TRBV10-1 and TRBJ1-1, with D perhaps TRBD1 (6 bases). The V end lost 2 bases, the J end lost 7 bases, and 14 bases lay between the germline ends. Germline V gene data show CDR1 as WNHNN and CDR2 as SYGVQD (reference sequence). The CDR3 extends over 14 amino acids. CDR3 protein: CASSEPGQNGEAFF. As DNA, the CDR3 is TGCGCCAGCAGTGAGCCCGGACAGAATGGTGAAGCTTTCTTT.

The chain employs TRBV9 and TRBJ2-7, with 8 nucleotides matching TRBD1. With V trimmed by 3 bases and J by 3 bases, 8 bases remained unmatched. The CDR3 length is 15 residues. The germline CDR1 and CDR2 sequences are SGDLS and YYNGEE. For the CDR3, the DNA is TGTGCCAGCAGCGCACAGGACAGGGCGGGCTACGAGCAGTACTTC. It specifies CASSAQDRAGYEQYF.

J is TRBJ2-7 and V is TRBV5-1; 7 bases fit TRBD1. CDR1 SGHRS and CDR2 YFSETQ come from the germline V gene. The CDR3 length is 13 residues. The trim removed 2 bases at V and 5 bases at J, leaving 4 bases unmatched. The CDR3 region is CASSLPTGDEQYF. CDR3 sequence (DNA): TGCGCCAGCAGCTTACCTACAGGGGACGAGCAGTACTTC. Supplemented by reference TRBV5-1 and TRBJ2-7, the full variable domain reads KAGVTQTPRYLIKTRGQQVTLSCSPISGHRSVSWYQQTPGQGLQFLFEYFSETQRNKGNFPGRFSGRQFSNSRSEMNVSTLELGDSALYLCASSLPTGDEQYFGPGTRLTVT.

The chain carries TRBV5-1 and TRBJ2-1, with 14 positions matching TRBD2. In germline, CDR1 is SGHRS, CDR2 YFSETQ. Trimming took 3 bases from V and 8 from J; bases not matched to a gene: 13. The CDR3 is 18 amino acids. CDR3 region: CASSSPGTSGSSAYEQFF. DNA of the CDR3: TGCGCCAGCAGCTCCCCCGGGACTAGCGGGAGTTCGGCGTATGAGCAGTTCTTC. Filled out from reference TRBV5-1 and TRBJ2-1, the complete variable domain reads KAGVTQTPRYLIKTRGQQVTLSCSPISGHRSVSWYQQTPGQGLQFLFEYFSETQRNKGNFPGRFSGRQFSNSRSEMNVSTLELGDSALYLCASSSPGTSGSSAYEQFFGPGTRLTVL.

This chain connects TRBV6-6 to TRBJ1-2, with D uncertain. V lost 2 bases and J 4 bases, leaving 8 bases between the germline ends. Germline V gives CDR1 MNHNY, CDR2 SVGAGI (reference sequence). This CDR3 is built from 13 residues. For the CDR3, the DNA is TGTGCCAGCAGTTACCTCTCAGCCTATGGCTACACCTTC. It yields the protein CASSYLSAYGYTF.

CDR3 coding DNA: TGTGCCAGCAGTTACTCGGTAGGGGGCAATGAAGCTTTCTTT. Translating it yields CASSYSVGGNEAFF. The chain carries TRBV6-5 and TRBJ1-1, with TRBD1 matching 7 bases. Trimming took 0 bases from V and 7 from J; bases not matched to a gene: 5. Germline assignment: CDR1 MNHEY and CDR2 SVGAGI. The CDR3 is made up of 14 amino acids.

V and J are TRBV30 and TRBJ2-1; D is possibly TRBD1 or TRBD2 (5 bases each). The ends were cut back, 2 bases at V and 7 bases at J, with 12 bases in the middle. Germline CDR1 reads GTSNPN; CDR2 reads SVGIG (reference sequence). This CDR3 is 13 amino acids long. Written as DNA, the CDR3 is TGTGCCTGGAGTATGGGACCTCGTAATGAGCAGTTCTTC. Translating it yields CAWSMGPRNEQFF.

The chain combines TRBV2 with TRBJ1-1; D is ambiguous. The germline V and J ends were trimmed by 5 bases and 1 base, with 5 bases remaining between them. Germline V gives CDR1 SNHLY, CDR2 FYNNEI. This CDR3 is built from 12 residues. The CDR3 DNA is TGTGCCAGCAGTAAGCCGAACACTGAAGCTTTCTTT. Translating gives CASSKPNTEAFF.

The CDR3 DNA sequence: TGTGCCAGCAGCTTGGTCAGGTTCTCTGGAAACACCATATATTTT. It codes for CASSLVRFSGNTIYF. The rearrangement joins TRBV5-5 to TRBJ1-3; unclear D gene. Germline V gene lookup returns CDR1 SGHKS and CDR2 YYEKEE (reference sequence). V was trimmed by 0 bases and J by 0 bases, leaving 7 bases between them. The CDR3 contains 15 residues.

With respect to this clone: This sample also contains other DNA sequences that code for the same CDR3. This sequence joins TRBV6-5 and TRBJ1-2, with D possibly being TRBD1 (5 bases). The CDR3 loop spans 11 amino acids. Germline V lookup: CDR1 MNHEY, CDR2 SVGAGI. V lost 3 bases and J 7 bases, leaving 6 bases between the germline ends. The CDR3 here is CASSYQGGYTF. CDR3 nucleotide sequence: TGTGCCAGCAGTTATCAGGGTGGCTACACCTTC.

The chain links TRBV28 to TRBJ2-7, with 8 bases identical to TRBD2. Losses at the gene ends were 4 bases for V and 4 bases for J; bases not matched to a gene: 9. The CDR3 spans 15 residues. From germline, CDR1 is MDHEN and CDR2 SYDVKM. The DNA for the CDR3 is TGTGCCAGCAGTTCTCCGAGCGGGGGTATATACGAGCAGTACTTC. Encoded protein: CASSSPSGGIYEQYF.

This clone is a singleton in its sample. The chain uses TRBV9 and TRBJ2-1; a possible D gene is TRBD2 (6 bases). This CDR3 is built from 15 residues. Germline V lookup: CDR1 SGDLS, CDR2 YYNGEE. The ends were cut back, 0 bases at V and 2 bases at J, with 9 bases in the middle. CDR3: CASSVAGGPYNEQFF. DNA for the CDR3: TGTGCCAGCAGCGTAGCCGGGGGACCCTACAATGAGCAGTTCTTC. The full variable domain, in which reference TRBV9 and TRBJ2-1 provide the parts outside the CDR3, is DSGVTQTPKHLITATGQRVTLRCSPRSGDLSVYWYQQSLDQGLQFLIQYYNGEERAKGNILERFSAQQFPDLHSELNLSSLELGDSALYFCASSVAGGPYNEQFFGPGTRLTVL.

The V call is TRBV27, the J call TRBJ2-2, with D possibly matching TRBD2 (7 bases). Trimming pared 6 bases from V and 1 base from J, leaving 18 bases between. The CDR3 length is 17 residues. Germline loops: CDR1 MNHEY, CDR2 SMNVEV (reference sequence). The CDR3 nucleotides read TGTGCCAGCAGGCGGGGGTTCGGACAGAAGAACACCGGGGAGCTGTTTTTT. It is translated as CASRRGFGQKNTGELFF.

CDR3 sequence: CSVVPGGSQETQYF. CDR3 DNA sequence: TGCAGCGTTGTTCCGGGAGGATCCCAAGAGACCCAGTACTTC. This rearrangement joins TRBV29-1 to TRBJ2-5; 7 bases line up with TRBD2. Per germline, CDR1 SQVTM and CDR2 ANQGSEA. Trimming cost V 4 bases and J 1 base; bases outside gene matches: 6. The CDR3 is 14 amino acids.

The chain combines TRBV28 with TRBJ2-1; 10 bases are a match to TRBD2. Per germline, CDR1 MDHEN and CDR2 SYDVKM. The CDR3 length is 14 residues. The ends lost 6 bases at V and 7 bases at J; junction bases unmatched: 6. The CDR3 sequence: CASSLLAGSNEQFF. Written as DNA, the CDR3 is TGTGCCAGCAGCCTACTAGCGGGATCAAATGAGCAGTTCTTC.

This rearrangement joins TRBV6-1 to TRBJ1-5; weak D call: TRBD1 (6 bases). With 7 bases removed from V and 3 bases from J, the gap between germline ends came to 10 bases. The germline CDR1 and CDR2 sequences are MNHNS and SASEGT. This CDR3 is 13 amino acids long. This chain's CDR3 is CASNRQANQPQHF. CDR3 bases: TGTGCCAGCAATCGACAGGCCAATCAGCCCCAGCATTTT.

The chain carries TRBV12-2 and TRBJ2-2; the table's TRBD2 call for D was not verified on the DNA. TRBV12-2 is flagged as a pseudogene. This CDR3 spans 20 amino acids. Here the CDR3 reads CASRLAEITRAYANTGELFF. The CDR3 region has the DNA TGTGCAAGTCGCTTAGCCGAGATAACTAGAGCGTACGCGAACACCGGGGAGCTGTTTTTT.

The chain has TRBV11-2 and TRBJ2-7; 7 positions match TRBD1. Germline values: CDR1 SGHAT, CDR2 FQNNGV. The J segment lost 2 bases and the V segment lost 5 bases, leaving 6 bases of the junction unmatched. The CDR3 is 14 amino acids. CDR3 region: CASSPRQGTYEQYF. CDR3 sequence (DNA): TGTGCCAGCAGCCCCCGACAGGGAACCTACGAGCAGTACTTC.

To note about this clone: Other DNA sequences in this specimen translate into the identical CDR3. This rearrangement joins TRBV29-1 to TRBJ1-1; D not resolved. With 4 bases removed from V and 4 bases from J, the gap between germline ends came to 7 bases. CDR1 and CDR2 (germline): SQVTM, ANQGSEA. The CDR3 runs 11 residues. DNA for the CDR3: TGCAGCGTTGTTGGTGGCACTGAAGCTTTCTTT. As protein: CSVVGGTEAFF. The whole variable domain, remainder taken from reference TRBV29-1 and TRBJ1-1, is SAVISQKPSRDICQRGTSLTIQCQVDSQVTMMFWYRQQPGQSLTLIATANQGSEATYESGFVIDKFPISRPNLTFSTLTVSNMSPEDSSIYLCSVVGGTEAFFGQGTRLTVV.

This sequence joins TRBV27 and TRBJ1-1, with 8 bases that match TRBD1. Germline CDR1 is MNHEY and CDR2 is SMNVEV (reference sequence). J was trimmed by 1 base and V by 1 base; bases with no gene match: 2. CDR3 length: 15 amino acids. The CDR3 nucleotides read TGTGCCAGCAGTTTATTCACAGGGGGGAACACTGAAGCTTTCTTT. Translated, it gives CASSLFTGGNTEAFF.

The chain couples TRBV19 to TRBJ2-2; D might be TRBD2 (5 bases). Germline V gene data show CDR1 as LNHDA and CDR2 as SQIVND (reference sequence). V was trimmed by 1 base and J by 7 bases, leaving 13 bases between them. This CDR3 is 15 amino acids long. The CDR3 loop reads CASSIVSLVHGELFF. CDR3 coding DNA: TGTGCCAGTAGTATAGTCTCACTAGTCCACGGGGAGCTGTTTTTT. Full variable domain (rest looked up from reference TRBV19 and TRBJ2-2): DGGITQSPKYLFRKEGQNVTLSCEQNLNHDAMYWYRQDPGQGLRLIYYSQIVNDFQKGDIAEGYSVSREKKESFPLTVTSAQKNPTAFYLCASSIVSLVHGELFFGEGSRLTVL.

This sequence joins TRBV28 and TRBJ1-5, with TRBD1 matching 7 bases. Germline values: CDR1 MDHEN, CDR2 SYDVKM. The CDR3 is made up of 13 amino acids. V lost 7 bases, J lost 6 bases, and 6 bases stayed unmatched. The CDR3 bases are TGTGCCAGCAAAGACAGGGAGGGTCAGCCCCAGCATTTT. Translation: CASKDREGQPQHF.

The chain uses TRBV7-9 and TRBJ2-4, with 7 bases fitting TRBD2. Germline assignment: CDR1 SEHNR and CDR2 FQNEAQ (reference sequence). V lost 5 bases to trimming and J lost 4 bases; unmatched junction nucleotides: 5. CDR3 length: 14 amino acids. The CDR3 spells CASSERDRKNIQYF. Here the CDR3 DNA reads TGTGCCAGCAGCGAGCGGGATAGGAAAAACATTCAGTACTTC. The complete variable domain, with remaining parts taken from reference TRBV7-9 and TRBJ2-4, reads DTGVSQNPRHKITKRGQNVTFRCDPISEHNRLYWYRQTLGQGPEFLTYFQNEAQLEKSRLLSDRFSAERPKGSFSTLEIQRTEQGDSAMYLCASSERDRKNIQYFGAGTRLSVL.

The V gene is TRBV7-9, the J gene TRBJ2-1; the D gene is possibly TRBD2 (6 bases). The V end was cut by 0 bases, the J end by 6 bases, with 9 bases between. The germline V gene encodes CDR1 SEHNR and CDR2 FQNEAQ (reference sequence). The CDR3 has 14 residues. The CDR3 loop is CASSLAGGFNEQFF. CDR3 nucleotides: TGTGCCAGCAGCTTAGCGGGAGGTTTCAATGAGCAGTTCTTC.

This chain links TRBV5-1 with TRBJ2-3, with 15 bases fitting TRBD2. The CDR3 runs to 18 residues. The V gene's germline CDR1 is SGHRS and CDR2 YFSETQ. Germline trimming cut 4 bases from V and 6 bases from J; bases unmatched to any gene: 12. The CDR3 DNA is TGCGCCAGCAGCGGCCTCGGGGGACTAGCGGGAGGTGGTGATACGCAGTATTTT. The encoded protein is CASSGLGGLAGGGDTQYF.

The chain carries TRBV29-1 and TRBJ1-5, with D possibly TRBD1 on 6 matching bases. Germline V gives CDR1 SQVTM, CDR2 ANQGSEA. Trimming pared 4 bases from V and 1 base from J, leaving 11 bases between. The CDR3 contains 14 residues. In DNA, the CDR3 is TGCAGCGTTGCACAGGGTTTCAGCAATCAGCCCCAGCATTTT. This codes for CSVAQGFSNQPQHF.